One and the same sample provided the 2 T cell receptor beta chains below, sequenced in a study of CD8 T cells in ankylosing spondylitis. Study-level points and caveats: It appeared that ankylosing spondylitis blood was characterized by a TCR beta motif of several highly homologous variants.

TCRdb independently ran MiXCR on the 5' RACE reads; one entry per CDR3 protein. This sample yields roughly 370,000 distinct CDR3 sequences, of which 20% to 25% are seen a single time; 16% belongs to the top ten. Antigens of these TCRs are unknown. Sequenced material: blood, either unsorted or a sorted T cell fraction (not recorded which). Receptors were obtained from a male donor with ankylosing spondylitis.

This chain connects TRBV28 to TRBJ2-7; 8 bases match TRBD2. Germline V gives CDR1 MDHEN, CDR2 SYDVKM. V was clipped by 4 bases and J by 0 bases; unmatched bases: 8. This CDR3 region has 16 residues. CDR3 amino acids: CASSSTGSGNSYEQYF. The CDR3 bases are TGTGCCAGCAGTTCCACCGGTAGCGGGAACTCCTACGAGCAGTACTTC.

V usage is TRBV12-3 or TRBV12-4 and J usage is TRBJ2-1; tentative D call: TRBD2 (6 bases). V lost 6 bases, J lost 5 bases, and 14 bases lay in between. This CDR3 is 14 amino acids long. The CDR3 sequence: CASSPHAGNNEQFF. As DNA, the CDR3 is TGTGCCAGCAGCCCCCATGCGGGGAACAATGAGCAGTTCTTC.